One sample yielded the 13 T cell receptor beta chains listed below, sequenced in a study of blood T cell repertoires in COVID-19 (dated by TCRdb to the early 2020s). Libraries came from the immunoSEQ multiplex PCR assay. The source is immuneACCESS, and TCRdb retained only in-frame sequences with V and J called. Part of the clones is not carried over; for the studies checked, unresolved V genes explain less than half of this, and the remainder is unexplained. The sample table contains over 140,000 clones; only one count was recorded for about 80% of them. The leading ten clones occupy approximately 3.9% of the sample. The sample was peripheral blood. The source of these receptors is a woman in her sixties or seventies with acute or convalescent COVID-19.

The V gene is TRBV7-9, the J gene TRBJ1-1; a possible D gene is TRBD1 (6 bases). V lost 1 base, J lost 4 bases, and 7 bases lay in between. The germline gives CDR1 SEHNR, CDR2 FQNEAQ (reference sequence). The CDR3 is 13 residues long. The CDR3 here is CASSLEGGTEAFF. The CDR3 coding sequence is TGTGCCAGCAGCTTAGAAGGGGGCACTGAAGCTTTCTTT.

V and J are TRBV12-3 or TRBV12-4 and TRBJ2-2; possibly TRBD2 for D (5 bases). Trimming pared 2 bases from V and 7 bases from J, leaving 8 bases between. The CDR3 contains 13 residues. The DNA of the CDR3 is TGTGCCAGCAGTTTACGGGGAATCGGGGAGCTGTTTTTT. Its translation is CASSLRGIGELFF.

The chain carries TRBV7-2 and TRBJ2-3, with 13 positions matching TRBD2. Per germline, CDR1 SGHTA and CDR2 FQGNSA. Losses at the gene ends were 5 bases for V and 2 bases for J; bases not matched to a gene: 4. This CDR3 is 16 amino acids long. This CDR3 reads CASSLGLAGATDTQYF. CDR3 DNA sequence: TGTGCCAGCAGCCTAGGACTAGCGGGAGCCACAGATACGCAGTATTTT.

This chain joins TRBV18 and TRBJ2-7; D is possibly TRBD1 (6 bases). The germline gives CDR1 KGHSH, CDR2 LQKENI. V lost 4 bases to trimming and J lost 0 bases, with 25 bases between them. CDR3 length: 19 residues. The CDR3: CASSRGINPGQAISYEQYF. CDR3 DNA sequence: TGTGCCAGCTCACGAGGCATAAATCCGGGACAAGCGATCTCCTACGAGCAGTACTTC. Together with reference TRBV18 and TRBJ2-7, the CDR3 gives the full variable domain: NAGVMQNPRHLVRRRGQEARLRCSPMKGHSHVYWYRQLPEEGLKFMVYLQKENIIDESGMPKERFSAEFPKEGPSILRIQQVVRGDSAAYFCASSRGINPGQAISYEQYFGPGTRLTVT.

The chain has TRBV20-1 and TRBJ2-7, with D tentatively TRBD1 (6 bases). V was shortened by 5 bases and J by 4 bases, with 6 bases between the two germline ends. Per germline, CDR1 DFQATT and CDR2 SNEGSKA (reference sequence). The CDR3 has 10 residues. CDR3 DNA sequence: TGCAGTGCTGGACAGTACGAGCAGTACTTC. This codes for CSAGQYEQYF.

This clone was detected a few times. Other DNA sequences in the sample encode the same CDR3. The rearrangement uses TRBV5-1 and TRBJ1-4; tentative D call: TRBD1 (5 bases). CDR3 length: 14 residues. Germline CDR1 reads SGHRS; CDR2 reads YFSETQ. V lost 1 base and J lost 6, with 10 bases in between. CDR3: CASSLKGQDEKLFF. CDR3 sequence (DNA): TGCGCCAGCAGCTTGAAGGGGCAGGATGAAAAACTGTTTTTT.

This chain links TRBV28 with TRBJ2-3; 12 positions match TRBD2. Germline V gives CDR1 MDHEN, CDR2 SYDVKM. The CDR3 covers 17 residues. V shed 6 bases and J 6 bases; nucleotides not matched to a gene: 13. The CDR3, as DNA: TGTGCCAGCAGCCACCCTACTAGCGGGAGGACGGAGGATACGCAGTATTTT. It translates to CASSHPTSGRTEDTQYF.

V gene TRBV5-6 combines with J gene TRBJ1-3; 8 bases are shared with TRBD1. J lost 2 bases, V lost 4 bases, and 2 bases had no gene match. There are 14 residues in the CDR3. CDR1 SGHDT and CDR2 YYEEEE come from the germline V gene. The CDR3 region has the DNA TGTGCCAGCAGCCTCAGGGGGCCTGGAAACACCATATATTTT. Residues: CASSLRGPGNTIYF.

This clone turned up a few times. The chain carries TRBV13 and TRBJ2-7; 8 bases agree with TRBD2. Germline CDR1 PRHDT, CDR2 FYEKMQ (reference sequence). This CDR3 region has 14 residues. With 5 bases clipped from V and 2 bases from J, the junction kept 5 bases outside the gene matches. The CDR3 here is CASSQGLETYEQYF. DNA for the CDR3: TGTGCCAGCAGCCAGGGACTAGAGACCTACGAGCAGTACTTC.

This chain joins TRBV28 and TRBJ1-6; 7 bases match TRBD1. Germline trimming cut 7 bases from V and 9 bases from J; bases unmatched to any gene: 12. Germline V gene sequence: CDR1 MDHEN, CDR2 SYDVKM. This CDR3 spans 15 amino acids. The CDR3 loop is CASTYRQGGSSPLHF. Here the CDR3 DNA reads TGTGCCAGCACCTACCGACAGGGAGGAAGTTCACCCCTCCACTTT.

Concerning this clone itself: Additional DNA sequences in this sample encode the identical CDR3. The J gene is TRBJ1-2, the V gene TRBV7-9; weak D call: TRBD1 (5 bases). The V end was cut by 5 bases, the J end by 5 bases, with 9 bases between. The length of the CDR3 is 12 residues. Germline-derived CDR1 and CDR2 are SEHNR and FQNEAQ (reference sequence). The CDR3 region is CASSLQGYGYTF. The DNA of the CDR3 is TGTGCCAGCAGCCTCCAGGGTTATGGCTACACCTTC.

This clone was counted a single time. V usage is TRBV7-9 and J usage is TRBJ1-1, with D perhaps TRBD1 (6 bases). Germline values: CDR1 SEHNR, CDR2 FQNEAQ (reference sequence). The V end was cut by 7 bases, the J end by 1 base, with 10 bases between. CDR3 size: 13 residues. The CDR3 DNA is TGTGCCAGCACCAGGACAGAGAACACTGAAGCTTTCTTT. Translated: CASTRTENTEAFF.

The chain carries TRBV6-6 and TRBJ1-1; 10 nucleotides align to TRBD1. This CDR3 is 16 amino acids long. Trimming removed 1 base from V and 6 bases from J; junction bases left unmatched: 8. Germline assignment: CDR1 MNHNY and CDR2 SVGAGI (reference sequence). CDR3 nucleotides: TGTGCCAGCAGTTACTTGCTGACAGGGGGCGTATCTGAAGCTTTCTTT. It is translated as CASSYLLTGGVSEAFF.